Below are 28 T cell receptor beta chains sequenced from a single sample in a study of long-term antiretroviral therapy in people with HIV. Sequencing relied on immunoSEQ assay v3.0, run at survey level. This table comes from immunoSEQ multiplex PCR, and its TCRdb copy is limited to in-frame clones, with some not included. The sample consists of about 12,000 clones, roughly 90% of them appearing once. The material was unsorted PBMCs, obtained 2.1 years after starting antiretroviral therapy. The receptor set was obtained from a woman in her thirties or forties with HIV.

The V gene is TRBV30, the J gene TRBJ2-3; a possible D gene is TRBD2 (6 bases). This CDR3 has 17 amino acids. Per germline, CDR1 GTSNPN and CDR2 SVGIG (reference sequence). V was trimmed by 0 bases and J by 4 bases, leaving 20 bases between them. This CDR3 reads CAWSVRRGRGTADTQYF. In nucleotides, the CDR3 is TGTGCCTGGAGTGTACGGAGGGGCCGGGGGACTGCAGATACGCAGTATTTT.

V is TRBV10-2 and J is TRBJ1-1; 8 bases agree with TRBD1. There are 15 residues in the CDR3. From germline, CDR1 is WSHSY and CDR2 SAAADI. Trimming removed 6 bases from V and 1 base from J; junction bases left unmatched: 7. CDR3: CASRRPGTGNTEAFF. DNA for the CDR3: TGCGCCAGCAGACGTCCCGGGACAGGGAACACTGAAGCTTTCTTT.

The CDR3 DNA reads as TGTGCCAGCAGTGACATGGGGGGTTGGGGCTACACCTTC. Amino acids: CASSDMGGWGYTF. V usage is TRBV2 and J usage is TRBJ1-2; a possible D gene is TRBD1 (5 bases). V lost 3 bases, J lost 8 bases, and 13 bases lay in between. This CDR3 is built from 13 residues. Germline V lookup: CDR1 SNHLY, CDR2 FYNNEI.

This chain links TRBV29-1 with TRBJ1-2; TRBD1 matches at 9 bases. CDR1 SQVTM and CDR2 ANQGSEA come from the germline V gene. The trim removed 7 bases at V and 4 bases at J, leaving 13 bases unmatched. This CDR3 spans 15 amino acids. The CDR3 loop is CSAQSRDRDSYGYTF. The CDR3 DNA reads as TGCAGCGCGCAAAGCCGGGACAGGGACTCCTATGGCTACACCTTC. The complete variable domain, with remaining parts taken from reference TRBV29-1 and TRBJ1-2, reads SAVISQKPSRDICQRGTSLTIQCQVDSQVTMMFWYRQQPGQSLTLIATANQGSEATYESGFVIDKFPISRPNLTFSTLTVSNMSPEDSSIYLCSAQSRDRDSYGYTFGSGTRLTVV.

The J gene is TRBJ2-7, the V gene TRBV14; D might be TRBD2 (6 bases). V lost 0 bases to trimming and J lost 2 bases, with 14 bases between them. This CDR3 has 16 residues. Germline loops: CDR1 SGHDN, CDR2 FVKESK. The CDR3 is CASSQEGWGEPYEQYF. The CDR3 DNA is TGTGCCAGCAGCCAAGAAGGTTGGGGGGAACCCTACGAGCAGTACTTC.

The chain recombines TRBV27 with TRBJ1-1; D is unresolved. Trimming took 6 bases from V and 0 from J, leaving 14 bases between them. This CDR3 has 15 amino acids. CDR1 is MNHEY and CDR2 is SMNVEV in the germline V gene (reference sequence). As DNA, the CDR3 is TGTGCCAGCAGCCAGTTCCGGGGAATGAACACTGAAGCTTTCTTT. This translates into CASSQFRGMNTEAFF.

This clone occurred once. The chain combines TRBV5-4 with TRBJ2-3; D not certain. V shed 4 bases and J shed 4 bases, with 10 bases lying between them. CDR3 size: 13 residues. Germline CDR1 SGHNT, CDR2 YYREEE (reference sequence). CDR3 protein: CASSADTSDTQYF. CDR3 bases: TGTGCCAGCAGCGCGGATACATCAGATACGCAGTATTTT. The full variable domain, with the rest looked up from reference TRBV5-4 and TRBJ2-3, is ETGVTQSPTHLIKTRGQQVTLRCSSQSGHNTVSWYQQALGQGPQFIFQYYREEENGRGNFPPRFSGLQFPNYSSELNVNALELDDSALYLCASSADTSDTQYFGPGTRLTVL.

CDR3 sequence (DNA): TGTGCCAGCAGCGTAGCCGCGGGGGTTCCCTACGAGCAGTACTTC. This encodes CASSVAAGVPYEQYF. The gene calls are TRBV9 and TRBJ2-7; 7 bases are a match to TRBD2. Germline CDR1 and CDR2: SGDLS and YYNGEE. This CDR3 spans 15 amino acids. V was pared by 0 bases and J by 2 bases, with 5 bases of the junction left unmatched.

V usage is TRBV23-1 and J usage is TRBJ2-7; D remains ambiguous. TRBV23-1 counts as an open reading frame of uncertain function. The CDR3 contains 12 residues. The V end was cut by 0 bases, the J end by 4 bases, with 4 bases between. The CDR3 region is CASSQSAYEQYF. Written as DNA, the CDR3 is TGCGCCAGCAGTCAATCGGCTTACGAGCAGTACTTC.

Here the CDR3 DNA reads TGTGCCAGCAGCTTGTCCGGGGTAGGAGATACGCAGTATTTT. Amino acid sequence: CASSLSGVGDTQYF. The rearrangement uses TRBV5-4 and TRBJ2-3, with D possibly being TRBD2 (5 bases). The CDR3 runs to 14 residues. The V gene lost 1 base and the J gene lost 5 bases, with 11 bases spanning the gap. In germline, CDR1 is SGHNT, CDR2 YYREEE (reference sequence). Full variable domain (rest looked up from reference TRBV5-4 and TRBJ2-3): ETGVTQSPTHLIKTRGQQVTLRCSSQSGHNTVSWYQQALGQGPQFIFQYYREEENGRGNFPPRFSGLQFPNYSSELNVNALELDDSALYLCASSLSGVGDTQYFGPGTRLTVL.

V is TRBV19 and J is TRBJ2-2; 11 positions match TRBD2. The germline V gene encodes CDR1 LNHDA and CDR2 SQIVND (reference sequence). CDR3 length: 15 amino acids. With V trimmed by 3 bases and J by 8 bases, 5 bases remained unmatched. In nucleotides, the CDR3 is TGTGCCAGTAGTATGACTAGCGGGGCTGGGGGGGAGCTGTTTTTT. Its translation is CASSMTSGAGGELFF.

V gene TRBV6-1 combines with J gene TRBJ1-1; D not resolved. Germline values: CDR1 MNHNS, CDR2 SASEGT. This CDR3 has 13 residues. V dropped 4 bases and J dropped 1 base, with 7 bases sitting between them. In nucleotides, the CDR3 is TGTGCCAGCAGTGGGCCCAGGAACACTGAAGCTTTCTTT. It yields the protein CASSGPRNTEAFF.

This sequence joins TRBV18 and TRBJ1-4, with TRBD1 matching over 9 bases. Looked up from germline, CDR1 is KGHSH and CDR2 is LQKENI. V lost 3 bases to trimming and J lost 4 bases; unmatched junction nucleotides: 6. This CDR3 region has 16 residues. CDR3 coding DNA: TGTGCCAGCTCACCTTTTGGGACAGGGAGTAATGAAAAACTGTTTTTT. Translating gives CASSPFGTGSNEKLFF.

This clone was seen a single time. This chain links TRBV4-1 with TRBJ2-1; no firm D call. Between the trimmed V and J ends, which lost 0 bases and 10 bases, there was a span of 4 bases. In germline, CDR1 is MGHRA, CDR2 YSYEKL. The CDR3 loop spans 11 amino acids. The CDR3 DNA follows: TGCGCCAGCAGCCAAGATCGCGAGCAGTTCTTC. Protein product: CASSQDREQFF.

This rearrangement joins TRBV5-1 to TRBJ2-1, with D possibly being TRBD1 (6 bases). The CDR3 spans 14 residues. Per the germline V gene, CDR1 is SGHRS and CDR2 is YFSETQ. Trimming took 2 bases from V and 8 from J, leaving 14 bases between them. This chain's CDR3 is CASSLQGYTDEQFF. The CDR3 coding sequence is TGCGCCAGCAGCTTACAGGGATATACCGATGAGCAGTTCTTC.

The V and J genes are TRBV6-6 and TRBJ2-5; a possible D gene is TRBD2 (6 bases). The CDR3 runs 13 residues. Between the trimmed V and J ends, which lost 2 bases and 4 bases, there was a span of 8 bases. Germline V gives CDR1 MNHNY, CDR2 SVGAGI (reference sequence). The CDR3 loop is CASSYGGIETQYF. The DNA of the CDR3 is TGTGCCAGCAGTTACGGGGGGATAGAGACCCAGTACTTC.

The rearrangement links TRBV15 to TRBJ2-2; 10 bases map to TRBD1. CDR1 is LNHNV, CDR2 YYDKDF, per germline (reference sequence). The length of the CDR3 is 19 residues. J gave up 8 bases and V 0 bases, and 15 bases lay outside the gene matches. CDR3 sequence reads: CATSRDQGGGQGGIGELFF. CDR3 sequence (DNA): TGTGCCACCAGCAGAGACCAGGGTGGAGGACAGGGGGGTATAGGGGAGCTGTTTTTT.

Written as DNA, the CDR3 is TGTGCCAGCAGTTTATCCCTTAGGGCAGATACGCAGTATTTT. This gives the protein CASSLSLRADTQYF. The gene calls are TRBV27 and TRBJ2-3; unclear D gene. Between the trimmed V and J ends, which lost 0 bases and 4 bases, there was a span of 8 bases. CDR1 is MNHEY, CDR2 SMNVEV, per germline (reference sequence). This CDR3 contains 14 residues.

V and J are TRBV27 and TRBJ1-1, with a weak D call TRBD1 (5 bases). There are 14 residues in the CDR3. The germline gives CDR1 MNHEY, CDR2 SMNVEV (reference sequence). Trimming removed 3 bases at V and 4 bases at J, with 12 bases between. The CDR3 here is CASSFRLGATEAFF. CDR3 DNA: TGTGCCAGCAGTTTTCGTCTAGGGGCCACTGAAGCTTTCTTT.

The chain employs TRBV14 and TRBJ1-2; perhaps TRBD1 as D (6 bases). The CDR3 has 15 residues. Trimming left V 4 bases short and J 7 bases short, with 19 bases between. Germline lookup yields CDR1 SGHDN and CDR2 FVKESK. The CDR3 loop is CASSPGAGADLGYTF. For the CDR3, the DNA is TGTGCCAGCAGCCCCGGAGCAGGGGCGGATCTTGGCTACACCTTC. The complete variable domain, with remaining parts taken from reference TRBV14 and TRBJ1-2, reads EAGVTQFPSHSVIEKGQTVTLRCDPISGHDNLYWYRRVMGKEIKFLLHFVKESKQDESGMPNNRFLAERTGGTYSTLKVQPAELEDSGVYFCASSPGAGADLGYTFGSGTRLTVV.

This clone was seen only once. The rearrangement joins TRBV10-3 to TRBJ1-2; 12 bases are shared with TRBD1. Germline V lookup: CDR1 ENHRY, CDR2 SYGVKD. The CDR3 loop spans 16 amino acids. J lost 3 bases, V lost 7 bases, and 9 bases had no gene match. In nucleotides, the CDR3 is TGTGCCATCAAGCCGGGACAGGGGGCTTCGGACTATGGCTACACCTTC. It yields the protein CAIKPGQGASDYGYTF.

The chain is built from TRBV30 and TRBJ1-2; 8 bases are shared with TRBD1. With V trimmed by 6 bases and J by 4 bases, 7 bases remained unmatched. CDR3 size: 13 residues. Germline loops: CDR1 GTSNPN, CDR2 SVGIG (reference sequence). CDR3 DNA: TGTGCCTGCACGACAGGGGCCGTCTATGGCTACACCTTC. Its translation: CACTTGAVYGYTF.

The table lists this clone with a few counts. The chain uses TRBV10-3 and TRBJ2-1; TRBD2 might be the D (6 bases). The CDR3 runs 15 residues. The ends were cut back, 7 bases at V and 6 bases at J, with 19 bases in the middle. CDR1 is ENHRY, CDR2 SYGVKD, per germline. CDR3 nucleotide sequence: TGTGCCATCAACTCCGGGGGACTGCAAGGCAATGAGCAGTTCTTC. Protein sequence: CAINSGGLQGNEQFF.

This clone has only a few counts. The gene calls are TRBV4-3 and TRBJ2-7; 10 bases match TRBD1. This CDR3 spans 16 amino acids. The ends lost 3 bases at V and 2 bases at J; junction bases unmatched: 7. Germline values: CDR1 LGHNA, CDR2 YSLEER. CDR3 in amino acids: CASSHSGTGETYEQYF. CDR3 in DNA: TGCGCCAGCAGCCATTCCGGGACAGGGGAAACCTACGAGCAGTACTTC.

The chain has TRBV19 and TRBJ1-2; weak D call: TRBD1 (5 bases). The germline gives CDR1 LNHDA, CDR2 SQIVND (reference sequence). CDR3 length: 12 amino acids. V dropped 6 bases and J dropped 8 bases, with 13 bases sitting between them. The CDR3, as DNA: TGTGCCAGTAGATATCTTCGGGGCGGCTACACCTTC. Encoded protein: CASRYLRGGYTF.

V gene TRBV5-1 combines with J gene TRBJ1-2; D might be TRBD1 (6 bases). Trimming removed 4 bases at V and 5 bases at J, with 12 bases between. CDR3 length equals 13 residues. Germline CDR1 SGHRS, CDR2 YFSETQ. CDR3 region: CASSPQGIYGYTF. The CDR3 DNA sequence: TGCGCCAGCAGCCCCCAGGGGATTTATGGCTACACCTTC.

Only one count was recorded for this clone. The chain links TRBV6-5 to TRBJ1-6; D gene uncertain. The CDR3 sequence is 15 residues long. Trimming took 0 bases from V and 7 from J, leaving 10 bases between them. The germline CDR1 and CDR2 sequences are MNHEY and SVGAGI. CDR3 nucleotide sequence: TGTGCCAGCAGTTACTCGCGGGAGGTGAATTCACCCCTCCACTTT. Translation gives CASSYSREVNSPLHF.

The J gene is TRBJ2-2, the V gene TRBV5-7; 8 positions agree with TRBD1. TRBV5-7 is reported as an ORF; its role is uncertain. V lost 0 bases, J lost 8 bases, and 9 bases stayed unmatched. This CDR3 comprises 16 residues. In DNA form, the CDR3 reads TGTGCCAGCAGCTTGGGAAGTCGGGACAGGTCTGGGGAGCTGTTTTTT. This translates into CASSLGSRDRSGELFF.